The rows below give T cell receptor beta chains drawn from one sample of a study of T cells in localized non-small cell lung cancer. TCRdb keeps only in-frame clones here, not all; method: immunoSEQ multiplex PCR. The data hold roughly 4,200 clones, with 35% to 45% observed a single time. Sample: lung tumor tissue, taken before any cancer treatment. These receptors originate from a woman aged 40 to 75 with stage I lung adenocarcinoma. Each CDR3 is given with its conserved first and last residue. The order of the fields is J gene, clone size, D gene, V gene, CDR3 protein, CDR3 DNA. A D gene is named only where the DNA matches it firmly. Part of the rows lack a size; the others show once, few, many or a class for expanded clones.

j_call: TRBJ2-3; clone_size: NA; d_call: NA; v_call: TRBV4-1; cdr3_aa: CASSQASTADTQYF; cdr3_nt: TGCGCCAGCAGCCAAGCGTCCACCGCAGATACGCAGTATTTT
j_call: TRBJ1-4; clone_size: NA; d_call: TRBD1; v_call: TRBV28; cdr3_aa: CASSWADRANEKLFF; cdr3_nt: TGTGCCAGCAGTTGGGCCGACAGGGCTAATGAAAAACTGTTTTTT
j_call: TRBJ1-2; clone_size: NA; d_call: TRBD1; v_call: TRBV19; cdr3_aa: CASSIAHREGASSNYGYTF; cdr3_nt: TGTGCCAGTAGTATAGCCCACCGGGAGGGGGCGAGCTCTAACTATGGCTACACCTTC
j_call: TRBJ1-2; clone_size: NA; d_call: NA; v_call: TRBV28; cdr3_aa: CASSTSGIQNYGYTF; cdr3_nt: TGTGCCAGCAGTACTTCAGGCATTCAGAACTATGGCTACACCTTC
j_call: TRBJ2-7; clone_size: few; d_call: NA; v_call: TRBV28; cdr3_aa: CASSLSGGGTYEQYF; cdr3_nt: TGTGCCAGCAGTTTATCCGGAGGGGGAACGTACGAGCAGTACTTC
j_call: TRBJ1-2; clone_size: NA; d_call: NA; v_call: TRBV29-1; cdr3_aa: CSVELGEGGYTF; cdr3_nt: TGCAGCGTTGAATTGGGGGAGGGTGGCTACACCTTC
j_call: TRBJ2-3; clone_size: few; d_call: NA; v_call: TRBV28; cdr3_aa: CASSLWSGPTDTQYF; cdr3_nt: TGTGCCAGCAGTTTGTGGTCTGGCCCCACAGATACGCAGTATTTT
j_call: TRBJ2-5; clone_size: NA; d_call: NA; v_call: TRBV1; cdr3_aa: CVSSQGDLQETQYF; cdr3_nt: TGCGTCAGCAGCCAAGGTGATTTGCAAGAGACCCAGTACTTC
j_call: TRBJ2-3; clone_size: few; d_call: TRBD2; v_call: TRBV6-8; cdr3_aa: CAGTSGDTTDTQYF; cdr3_nt: TGTGCCGGGACTAGCGGAGATACCACAGATACGCAGTATTTT
j_call: TRBJ2-7; clone_size: NA; d_call: NA; v_call: TRBV6-8; cdr3_aa: CASRRVQGDEQYF; cdr3_nt: TGTGCCAGCCGTCGGGTGCAGGGCGACGAGCAGTACTTC
j_call: TRBJ2-1; clone_size: NA; d_call: TRBD2; v_call: TRBV14; cdr3_aa: CASSPGGNEQFF; cdr3_nt: TGTGCCAGCAGCCCCGGGGGGAATGAGCAGTTCTTC
j_call: TRBJ1-2; clone_size: NA; d_call: NA; v_call: TRBV28; cdr3_aa: CASTRGGRGNYGYTF; cdr3_nt: TGTGCCAGCACCCGAGGCGGGAGAGGGAACTATGGCTACACCTTC
j_call: TRBJ2-7; clone_size: NA; d_call: NA; v_call: TRBV19; cdr3_aa: CASSPDLLGEQYF; cdr3_nt: TGTGCCAGTAGCCCCGACCTCCTGGGCGAGCAGTACTTC
j_call: TRBJ2-6; clone_size: NA; d_call: TRBD2; v_call: TRBV6-8; cdr3_aa: CASSYGLAGVRAGANVLTF; cdr3_nt: TGTGCCAGCAGTTACGGGCTAGCGGGAGTAAGAGCTGGGGCCAACGTCCTGACTTTC
j_call: TRBJ2-7; clone_size: few; d_call: NA; v_call: TRBV11-3; cdr3_aa: CASSLVSPAGEQYF; cdr3_nt: TGTGCCAGCAGCTTAGTCAGTCCCGCAGGCGAGCAGTACTTC
j_call: TRBJ1-1; clone_size: once; d_call: NA; v_call: TRBV19; cdr3_aa: CASSPSVGNTEAFF; cdr3_nt: TGTGCCAGTAGTCCTTCGGTGGGGAACACTGAAGCTTTCTTT
j_call: TRBJ2-7; clone_size: NA; d_call: NA; v_call: TRBV18; cdr3_aa: CASSPRPGEAQYF; cdr3_nt: TGTGCCAGCTCACCCCGGCCGGGGGAGGCCCAGTACTTC
j_call: TRBJ2-7; clone_size: NA; d_call: NA; v_call: TRBV9; cdr3_aa: CASSYSRGFSYEQYF; cdr3_nt: TGTGCCAGCAGCTACAGTAGGGGGTTCTCCTACGAGCAGTACTTC
j_call: TRBJ2-2; clone_size: NA; d_call: TRBD2; v_call: TRBV19; cdr3_aa: CASSPLGLVGTGELFF; cdr3_nt: TGTGCCAGTAGTCCCCTTGGACTAGTGGGCACCGGGGAGCTGTTTTTT
j_call: TRBJ2-5; clone_size: NA; d_call: TRBD2; v_call: TRBV14; cdr3_aa: CASSPGLAGAETQYF; cdr3_nt: TGTGCCAGCAGCCCCGGACTAGCGGGAGCAGAGACCCAGTACTTC
j_call: TRBJ2-3; clone_size: NA; d_call: NA; v_call: TRBV28; cdr3_aa: CASSRGLAVGDTQYF; cdr3_nt: TGTGCCAGCAGTCGGGGGCTAGCGGTCGGAGATACGCAGTATTTT
j_call: TRBJ1-1; clone_size: NA; d_call: TRBD1; v_call: TRBV19; cdr3_aa: CASSALGQGSTEAFF; cdr3_nt: TGTGCCAGTAGTGCATTGGGACAGGGGAGCACTGAAGCTTTCTTT
j_call: TRBJ1-3; clone_size: NA; d_call: NA; v_call: TRBV19; cdr3_aa: CASSRSGNTIYF; cdr3_nt: TGTGCCAGCTCACGGAGTGGAAACACCATATATTTT
j_call: TRBJ2-5; clone_size: NA; d_call: TRBD2; v_call: TRBV11-3; cdr3_aa: CASSLNSLAGEGTQYF; cdr3_nt: TGTGCCAGCAGCTTGAATTCCCTAGCGGGAGAAGGGACCCAGTACTTC
j_call: TRBJ2-7; clone_size: NA; d_call: NA; v_call: TRBV19; cdr3_aa: CASSYSGSYEQYF; cdr3_nt: TGTGCCAGTAGTTATAGCGGTTCCTACGAGCAGTACTTC
j_call: TRBJ2-1; clone_size: NA; d_call: TRBD1; v_call: TRBV30; cdr3_aa: CAWDRDNEQFF; cdr3_nt: TGTGCCTGGGACAGGGACAATGAGCAGTTCTTC
j_call: TRBJ2-7; clone_size: few; d_call: NA; v_call: TRBV9; cdr3_aa: CASSPSSKRVAYEQYF; cdr3_nt: TGTGCCAGCAGCCCCAGTTCCAAGCGGGTCGCCTACGAGCAGTACTTC
j_call: TRBJ1-5; clone_size: few; d_call: NA; v_call: TRBV6-8; cdr3_aa: CASSQDNNQPQHF; cdr3_nt: TGTGCCAGCAGCCAGGACAACAATCAGCCCCAGCATTTT